This T cell receptor (beta chain) derives from a study of blood T cells in healthy people across ages. The sample holds a few counts of this clonotype. The antigen is unknown. Overall study results and limits: The donors' CMV status was not determined, possibly confounding changes in expanded clonotypes. Older age went with lower TCR beta diversity per million T cells, in a roughly linear way.

With 1 base removed from V and 4 bases from J, the gap between germline ends came to 10 bases. CDR1 is LGHDT, CDR2 YNNKEL, per germline (reference sequence). The CDR3 contains 14 residues. PBMCs, at least 7 million per sample, were isolated. The authors ran a second PCR of about 7 to 12 cycles using a sample-barcoded 5' primer and a J-beta primer mix. TCRdb reprocessed the 5' RACE reads with MiXCR, giving one entry per CDR3 protein. This table holds about 840,000 distinct CDR3 sequences, almost 30% found once. These data were also filed under a second study, of T cells of mothers and their children.

This chain uses TRBV3-1 with TRBJ1-2; no clear D gene. This receptor was obtained from a woman in her 40s in good health. Sample: blood. In DNA form, the CDR3 reads TGTGCCAGCAGCCAAGGCGAAGGGCCCTATGGCTACACCTTC. Protein sequence: CASSQGEGPYGYTF.